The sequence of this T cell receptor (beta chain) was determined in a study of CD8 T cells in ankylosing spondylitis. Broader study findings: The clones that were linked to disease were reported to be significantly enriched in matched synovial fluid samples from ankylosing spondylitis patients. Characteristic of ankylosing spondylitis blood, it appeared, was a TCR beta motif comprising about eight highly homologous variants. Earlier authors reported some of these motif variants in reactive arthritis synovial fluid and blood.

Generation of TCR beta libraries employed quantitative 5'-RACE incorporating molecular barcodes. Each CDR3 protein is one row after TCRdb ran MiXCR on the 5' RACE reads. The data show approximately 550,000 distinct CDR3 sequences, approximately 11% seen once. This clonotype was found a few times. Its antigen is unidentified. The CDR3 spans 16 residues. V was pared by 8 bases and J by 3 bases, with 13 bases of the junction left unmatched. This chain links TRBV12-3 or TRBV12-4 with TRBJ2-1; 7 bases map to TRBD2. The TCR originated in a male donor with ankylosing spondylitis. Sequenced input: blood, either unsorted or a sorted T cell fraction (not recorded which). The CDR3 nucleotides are TGTGCCAGCGGGGGGGGGACCACGGCTTTCTACAATGAGCAGTTCTTC. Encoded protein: CASGGGTTAFYNEQFF.